The entry that follows covers one T cell receptor beta chain sequence. V was shortened by 1 base and J by 4 bases, with 10 bases between the two germline ends. Germline V lookup: CDR1 SGHNT, CDR2 YENEEA. The CDR3 covers 15 residues. The source of the sample is a study of shared T cell receptors in the human thymus. Profiled with immunoSEQ multiplex PCR; TCRdb holds only in-frame clones, not every one. There are under 700,000 clones in the sample; roughly 74% occur only once, and 0.01% to 0.015% lies in the top ten. The sample was also linked to a second study, of human thymus T cells. That paper states: Thymus tissue was removed during corrective cardiac surgery. Thymic as well as blood repertoires seemed to favor certain V and J genes unevenly. Thymic repertoires overlap heavily among unrelated individuals, related research has reported.

This chain uses TRBV11-3 with TRBJ2-2; D may be TRBD1 (5 bases). This TCR derives from a boy under two years old with a congenital heart defect. Sequenced input: thymocytes. The CDR3 loop is CASSLAATVTGELFF. In nucleotides, the CDR3 is TGTGCCAGCAGCTTAGCCGCGACAGTCACCGGGGAGCTGTTTTTT. Complete variable domain (other parts from reference TRBV11-3 and TRBJ2-2): EAGVVQSPRYKIIEKKQPVAFWCNPISGHNTLYWYLQNLGQGPELLIRYENEEAVDDSQLPKDRFSAERLKGVDSTLKIQPAELGDSAVYLCASSLAATVTGELFFGEGSRLTVL.